The sequence of this T cell receptor (beta chain) was determined in a study of vaccination effects on CD4 cells after COVID-19. Expansion with viral peptide pools was applied to antigen-specific CD4+ T cells by the ViraFEST assay prior to sequencing. Culture proceeded for under twelve days, and CD4+ T cells were then isolated. In the vaccine recipients, nucleocapsid antibodies were negative and there was no prior SARS-CoV-2 infection. Assay: immunoSEQ multiplex PCR; the TCRdb copy retains only in-frame clones and omits some. The data hold about 71,000 clones, with roughly three quarters observed a single time. A remark on this clone: Its target is not known.

Germline V CDR1 and CDR2: SEHNR, FQNEAQ (reference sequence). CDR3 size: 14 residues. V dropped 1 base and J dropped 8 bases, with 14 bases sitting between them. The input for sequencing was CD4+ T cells from PBMCs cultured with HCoV-OC43 spike peptides, taken before COVID-19 vaccination. Described subset: HCoV-OC43 spike overlapping peptide pool stimulation. The V call is TRBV7-9, the J call TRBJ1-1; D unclear. This TCR was recovered from a human donor who received a COVID-19 vaccine. CDR3 nucleotide sequence: TGTGCCAGCAGCTTAGTTCTTCCAGGCAAAGAAGCTTTCTTT. This translates into CASSLVLPGKEAFF.